This is a list of T cell receptor beta chains from one sample in a study of cytomegalovirus exposure and HLA in healthy donors. TCRdb's copy holds only in-frame clones and misses some; the assay was immunoSEQ multiplex PCR. The sample records 140,000 to 150,000 clones, about 70% being singletons. The sample taken for sequencing was PBMCs. These receptors all stem from a woman in her sixties or seventies in good health and CMV-seropositive. Both conserved end residues are part of each CDR3. A D gene is named only where the DNA matches it firmly. Clone size is not always given. Where it is, it says once, few, many or a class for expanded clones.

D: NA
J: TRBJ1-2
size: NA
V: TRBV7-9
DNA: TGTGCCAGCAGCGCCGAGGGTGGGCAGAGTAACTATGGCTACACCTTC
CDR3: CASSAEGGQSNYGYTF

D: NA
J: TRBJ1-2
size: NA
V: TRBV5-1
DNA: TGCGCCAGCAGCTTGGGAAGGGGTCAAAACTATGGCTACACCTTC
CDR3: CASSLGRGQNYGYTF

D: NA
J: TRBJ2-5
size: NA
V: TRBV2
DNA: TGTGCCAGCAGTGAGCGTACACCGGGAGAGACCCAGTACTTC
CDR3: CASSERTPGETQYF

D: TRBD2
J: TRBJ2-7
size: NA
V: TRBV27
DNA: TGTGCCAGCAAGAGGGGGGCGGGAGGGTACGAGCAGTACTTC
CDR3: CASKRGAGGYEQYF

D: NA
J: TRBJ2-1
size: NA
V: TRBV30
DNA: TGTGCCTGGGAGAGAAGGAGGGGCAATGAGCAGTTCTTC
CDR3: CAWERRRGNEQFF

D: NA
J: TRBJ1-1
size: NA
V: TRBV6-1
DNA: TGTGCCAGCAGAGCCGGACAGAACACTGAAGCTTTCTTT
CDR3: CASRAGQNTEAFF

D: NA
J: TRBJ2-5
size: NA
V: TRBV7-2
DNA: TGTGCCAGCAGTTATTTACTGAACCAAGAGACCCAGTACTTC
CDR3: CASSYLLNQETQYF

D: NA
J: TRBJ1-1
size: NA
V: TRBV7-2
DNA: TGTGCCAGCAGCTTAATGCAGTCCACTGAAGCTTTCTTT
CDR3: CASSLMQSTEAFF

D: NA
J: TRBJ2-7
size: once
V: TRBV11-1
DNA: TGTGCCAGCAGCTCTCCTCGGGGCGGGGCGTACGAGCAGTACTTC
CDR3: CASSSPRGGAYEQYF

D: NA
J: TRBJ2-7
size: NA
V: TRBV19
DNA: TGTGCCAGTCAGAGGGCCGGGGTTGGAGGCGTTTCCTACGAGCAGTACTTC
CDR3: CASQRAGVGGVSYEQYF

D: TRBD2
J: TRBJ2-3
size: NA
V: TRBV19
DNA: TGTGCCAGTAGACCGGGACTAGCGGGGCGCACAGATACGCAGTATTTT
CDR3: CASRPGLAGRTDTQYF

D: NA
J: TRBJ1-4
size: NA
V: TRBV28
DNA: TGTGCCAGCAGCTCCGTAGGGGATCCTCGGGGGGAAAAACTGTTTTTT
CDR3: CASSSVGDPRGEKLFF

D: NA
J: TRBJ2-5
size: NA
V: TRBV2
DNA: TGTGCCAGCAGTGAAGCGGGGAGGGGGGAGACCCAGTACTTC
CDR3: CASSEAGRGETQYF

D: TRBD2
J: TRBJ2-1
size: few
V: TRBV5-1
DNA: TGCGCCAGCAGCTTGAGGAGCGGGAGTCACAATGAGCAGTTCTTC
CDR3: CASSLRSGSHNEQFF

D: NA
J: TRBJ1-5
size: once
V: TRBV19
DNA: TGTGCCAGTAGTTGGCTGAATAGCAATCAGCCCCAGCATTTT
CDR3: CASSWLNSNQPQHF

D: NA
J: TRBJ2-1
size: NA
V: TRBV7-9
DNA: TGTGCCAGCAGCTTATTGGGCTTAGATAATGAGCAGTTCTTC
CDR3: CASSLLGLDNEQFF

D: TRBD2
J: TRBJ2-5
size: NA
V: TRBV11-2
DNA: TGTGCCAGCAGCCAGGGGAGCGGGAGGGCCCAAGAGACCCAGTACTTC
CDR3: CASSQGSGRAQETQYF

D: TRBD1
J: TRBJ1-2
size: NA
V: TRBV6-6
DNA: TGTGCCAGCAGCCGGACAGGGGGCGGCAACTATGGCTACACCTTC
CDR3: CASSRTGGGNYGYTF

D: TRBD2
J: TRBJ2-3
size: NA
V: TRBV25-1
DNA: TGTGCCAGCAGTGAAGTCGGGACTAGAGATACGCAGTATTTT
CDR3: CASSEVGTRDTQYF

D: TRBD2
J: TRBJ2-1
size: NA
V: TRBV5-4
DNA: TGTGCCAGCAGCCTTGGGACTAGCGTTTATGAGCAGTTCTTC
CDR3: CASSLGTSVYEQFF

D: TRBD1
J: TRBJ2-3
size: once
V: TRBV5-8
DNA: TGTGCCAGCATCTTGACAGGGTCGGCAGATACGCAGTATTTT
CDR3: CASILTGSADTQYF

D: TRBD1
J: TRBJ2-6
size: few
V: TRBV29-1
DNA: TGCAGCGTTACAGGGGTCGGGGCCAACGTCCTGACTTTC
CDR3: CSVTGVGANVLTF

D: TRBD2
J: TRBJ2-1
size: NA
V: TRBV7-8
DNA: TGTGCCAGCAGCTTATCGACTAGCGGGAGTAGTGAGCAGTTCTTC
CDR3: CASSLSTSGSSEQFF

D: NA
J: TRBJ1-5
size: few
V: TRBV2
DNA: TGTGCCAGCAGTGAACAGGGGAGGGACTTTTATAGCAATCAGCCCCAGCATTTT
CDR3: CASSEQGRDFYSNQPQHF

D: NA
J: TRBJ2-1
size: NA
V: TRBV11-3
DNA: TGTGCCAGCAGCTTGGCGGGTCGCAATGAGCAGTTCTTC
CDR3: CASSLAGRNEQFF

D: NA
J: TRBJ1-5
size: NA
V: TRBV27
DNA: TGTGCCAGCAGGGTGGGGGGAGCGGACAATCAGCCCCAGCATTTT
CDR3: CASRVGGADNQPQHF

D: NA
J: TRBJ2-7
size: few
V: TRBV10-1
DNA: TGCGCCAGCAGTGAGAACACAAACTACGAGCAGTACTTC
CDR3: CASSENTNYEQYF

D: NA
J: TRBJ1-5
size: NA
V: TRBV27
DNA: TGTGCCAGCAGTTTAAGGGACAACAGCAATCAGCCCCAGCATTTT
CDR3: CASSLRDNSNQPQHF

D: NA
J: TRBJ2-7
size: NA
V: TRBV2
DNA: TGTGCCAGCACGTCCGGGACTGCAACCTACGAGCAGTACTTC
CDR3: CASTSGTATYEQYF